This TCR beta chain was sequenced during a study of shared clonotypes between healthy human individuals. V was cut by 2 bases and J by 3 bases, with 8 bases left in between. CDR1 and CDR2 (germline): ENHRY, SYGVKD. This CDR3 region has 15 residues. Only in-frame clones appear in the TCRdb table, and some are missing; sequencing was by immunoSEQ multiplex PCR. The sample carries millions of clones, 85% to 95% recorded once. Naive-designated CD8 cells lacked CD45RO, were positively enriched for CCR7, and omitted terminally differentiated effector memory CD45RA+ cells. V usage is TRBV10-3 and J usage is TRBJ2-6, with D possibly being TRBD1 (5 bases). The sequencing input was naive CD8+ T cells sorted from blood. The sequence derives from a man between 18 and 29 years old in good health. The CDR3 DNA reads as TGTGCCATCAGTGAGGGGGCAGGTGGGGCCAACGTCCTGACTTTC. It yields the protein CAISEGAGGANVLTF.